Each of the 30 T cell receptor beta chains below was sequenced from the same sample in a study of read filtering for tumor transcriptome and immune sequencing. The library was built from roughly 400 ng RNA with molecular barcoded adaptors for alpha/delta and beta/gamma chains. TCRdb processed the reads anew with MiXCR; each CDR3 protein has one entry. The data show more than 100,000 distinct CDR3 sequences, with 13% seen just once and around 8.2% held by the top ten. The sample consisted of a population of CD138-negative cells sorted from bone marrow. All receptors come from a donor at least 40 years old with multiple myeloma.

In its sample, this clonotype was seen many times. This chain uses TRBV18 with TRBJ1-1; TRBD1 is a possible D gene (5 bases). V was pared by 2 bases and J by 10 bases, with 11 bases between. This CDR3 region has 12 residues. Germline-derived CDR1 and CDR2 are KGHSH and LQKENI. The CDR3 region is CASSPGAVRAFF. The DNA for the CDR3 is TGTGCCAGCTCACCAGGGGCGGTTCGAGCTTTCTTT.

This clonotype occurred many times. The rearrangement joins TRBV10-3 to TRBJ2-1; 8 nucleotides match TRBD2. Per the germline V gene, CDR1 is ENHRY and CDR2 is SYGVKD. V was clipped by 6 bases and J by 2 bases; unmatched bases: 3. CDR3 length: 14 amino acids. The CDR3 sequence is CAISPTSAYNEQFF. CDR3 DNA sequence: TGTGCCATCAGCCCGACTAGCGCCTACAATGAGCAGTTCTTC.

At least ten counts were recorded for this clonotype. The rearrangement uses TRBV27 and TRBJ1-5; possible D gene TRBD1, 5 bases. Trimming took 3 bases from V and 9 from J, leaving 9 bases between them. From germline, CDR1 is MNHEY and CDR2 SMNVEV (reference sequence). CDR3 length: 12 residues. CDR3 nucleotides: TGTGCCAGCAGTTTCTCAGGGAGGCCCCAGCATTTT. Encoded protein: CASSFSGRPQHF.

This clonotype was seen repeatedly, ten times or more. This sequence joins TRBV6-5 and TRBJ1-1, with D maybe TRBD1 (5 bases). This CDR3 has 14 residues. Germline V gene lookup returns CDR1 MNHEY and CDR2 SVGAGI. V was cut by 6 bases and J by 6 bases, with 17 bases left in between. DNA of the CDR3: TGTGCCAGCAGCTCCGGGGGGGTAAGCGCTGAAGCTTTCTTT. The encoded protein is CASSSGGVSAEAFF.

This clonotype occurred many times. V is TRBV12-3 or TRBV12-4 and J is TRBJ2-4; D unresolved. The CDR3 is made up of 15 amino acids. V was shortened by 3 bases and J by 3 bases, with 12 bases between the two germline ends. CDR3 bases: TGTGCCAGCAGTTTGGGCAGTTTGGGCAAAAACATTCAGTACTTC. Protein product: CASSLGSLGKNIQYF.

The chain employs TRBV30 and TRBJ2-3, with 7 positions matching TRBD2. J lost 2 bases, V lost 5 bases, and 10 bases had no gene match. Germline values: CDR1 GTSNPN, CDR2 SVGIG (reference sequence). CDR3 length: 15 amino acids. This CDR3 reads CAWGTIAVFTDTQYF. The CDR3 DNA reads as TGTGCCTGGGGGACTATAGCGGTTTTCACAGATACGCAGTATTTT.

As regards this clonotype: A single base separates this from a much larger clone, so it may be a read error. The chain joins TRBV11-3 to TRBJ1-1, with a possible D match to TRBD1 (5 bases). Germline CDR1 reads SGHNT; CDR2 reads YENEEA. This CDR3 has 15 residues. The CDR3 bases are TGTGCCAGCACCGCCGGGGCGGCCATGAACACTGAAACTTTCTTT. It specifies CASTAGAAMNTETFF.

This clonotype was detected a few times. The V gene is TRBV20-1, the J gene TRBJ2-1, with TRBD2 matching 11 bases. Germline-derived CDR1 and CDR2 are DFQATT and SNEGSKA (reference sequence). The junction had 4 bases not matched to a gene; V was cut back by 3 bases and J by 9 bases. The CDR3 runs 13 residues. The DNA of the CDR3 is TGCAGTGCTAGCGAACTAGCGGGAGTTGAGCAGTTCTTC. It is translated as CSASELAGVEQFF.

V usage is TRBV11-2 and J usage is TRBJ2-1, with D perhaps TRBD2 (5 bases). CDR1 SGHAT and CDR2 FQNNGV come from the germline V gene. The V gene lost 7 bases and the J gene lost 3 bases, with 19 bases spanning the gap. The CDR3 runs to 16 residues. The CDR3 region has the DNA TGTGCCAGCAACGTTCTAAGCGGAATTTTCTACAATGAGCAGTTCTTC. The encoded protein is CASNVLSGIFYNEQFF.

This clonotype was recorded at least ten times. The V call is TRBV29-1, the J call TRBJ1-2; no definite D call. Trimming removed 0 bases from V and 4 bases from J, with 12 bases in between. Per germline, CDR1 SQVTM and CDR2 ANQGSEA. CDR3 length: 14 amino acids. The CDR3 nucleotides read TGCAGCGTTGAAGATGGAGGTCGGGGCTATGGCTACACCTTC. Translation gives CSVEDGGRGYGYTF.

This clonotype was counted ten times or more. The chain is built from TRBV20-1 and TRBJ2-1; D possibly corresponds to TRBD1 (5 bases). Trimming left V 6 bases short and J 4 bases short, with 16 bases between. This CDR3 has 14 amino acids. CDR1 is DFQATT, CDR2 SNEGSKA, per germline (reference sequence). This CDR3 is CSAMDIREYNEQFF. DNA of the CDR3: TGCAGTGCAATGGACATACGAGAGTACAATGAGCAGTTCTTC.

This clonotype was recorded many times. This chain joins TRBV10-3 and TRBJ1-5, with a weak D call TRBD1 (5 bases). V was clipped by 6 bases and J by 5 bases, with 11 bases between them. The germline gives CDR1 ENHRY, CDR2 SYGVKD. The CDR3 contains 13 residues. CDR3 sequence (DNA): TGTGCCATCAGAGGGGCATCAGATCAGCCCCAGCATTTT. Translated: CAIRGASDQPQHF.

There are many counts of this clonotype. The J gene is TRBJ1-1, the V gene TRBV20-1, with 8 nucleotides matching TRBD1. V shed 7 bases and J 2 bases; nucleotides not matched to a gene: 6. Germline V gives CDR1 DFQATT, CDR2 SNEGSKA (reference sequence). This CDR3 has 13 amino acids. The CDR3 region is CSVTTGANTEAFF. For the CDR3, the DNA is TGCAGTGTCACGACAGGGGCTAACACTGAAGCTTTCTTT.

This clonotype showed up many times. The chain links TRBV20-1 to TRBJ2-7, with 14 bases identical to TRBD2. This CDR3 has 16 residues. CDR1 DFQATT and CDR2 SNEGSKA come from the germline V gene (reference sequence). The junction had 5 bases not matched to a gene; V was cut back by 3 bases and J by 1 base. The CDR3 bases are TGCAGTGCTAGCGGACTAGCGGGAGGATTATCCTACGAGCAGTACTTC. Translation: CSASGLAGGLSYEQYF.

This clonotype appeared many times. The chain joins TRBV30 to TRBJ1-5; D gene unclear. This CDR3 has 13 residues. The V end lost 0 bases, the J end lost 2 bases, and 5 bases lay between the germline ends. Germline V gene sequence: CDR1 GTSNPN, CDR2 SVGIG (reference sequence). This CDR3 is CAWSVRGNQPQHF. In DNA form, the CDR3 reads TGTGCCTGGAGTGTAAGGGGCAATCAGCCCCAGCATTTT.

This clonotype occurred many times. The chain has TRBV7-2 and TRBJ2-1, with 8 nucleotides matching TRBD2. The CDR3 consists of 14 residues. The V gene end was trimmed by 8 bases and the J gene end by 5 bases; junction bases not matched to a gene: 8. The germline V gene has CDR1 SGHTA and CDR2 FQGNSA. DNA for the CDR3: TGTGCCAGCGGATCATTAGCGGGACACAATGAGCAGTTCTTC. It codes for CASGSLAGHNEQFF.

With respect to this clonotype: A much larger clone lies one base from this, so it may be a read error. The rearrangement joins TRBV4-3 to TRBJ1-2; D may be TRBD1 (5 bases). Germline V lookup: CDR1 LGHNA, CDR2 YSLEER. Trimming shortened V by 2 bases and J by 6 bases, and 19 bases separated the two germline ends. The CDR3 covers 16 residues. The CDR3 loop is CASSQLSGSGFHGYTF. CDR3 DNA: TGCGCCAGCAGCCAACTCTCCGGGTCAGGGTTCCATGGCTACACCTTC.

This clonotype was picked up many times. CDR3 protein: CASSHASGRKRNIQYF. The CDR3 nucleotides are TGTGCCAGCAGCCATGCTAGCGGGAGAAAGAGGAACATTCAGTACTTC. The chain has TRBV3-1 and TRBJ2-4; TRBD2 matches at 10 bases. Germline loops: CDR1 LGHDT, CDR2 YNNKEL (reference sequence). This CDR3 contains 16 residues. The V and J ends lost 3 bases and 7 bases, in that order; junction bases with no gene match: 9. Based on the CDR3 plus reference TRBV3-1 and TRBJ2-4, the full variable domain is DTAVSQTPKYLVTQMGNDKSIKCEQNLGHDTMYWYKQDSKKFLKIMFSYNNKELIINETVPNRFSPKSPDKAHLNLHINSLELGDSAVYFCASSHASGRKRNIQYFGAGTRLSVL.

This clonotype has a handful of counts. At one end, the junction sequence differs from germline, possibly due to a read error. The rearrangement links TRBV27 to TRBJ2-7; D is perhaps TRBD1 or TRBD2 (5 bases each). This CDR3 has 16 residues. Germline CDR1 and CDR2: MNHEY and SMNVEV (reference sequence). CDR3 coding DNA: TGTGCCAGCAGTTCCCTCCGGGGCCCGAATCCCTACGGGCAGTACTTC. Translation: CASSSLRGPNPYGQYF.

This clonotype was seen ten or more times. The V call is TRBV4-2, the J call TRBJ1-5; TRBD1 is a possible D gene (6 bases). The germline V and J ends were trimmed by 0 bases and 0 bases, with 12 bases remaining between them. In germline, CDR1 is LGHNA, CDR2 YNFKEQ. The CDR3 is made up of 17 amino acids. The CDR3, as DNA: TGTGCCAGCAGCCAAGATCTGGACAGAATTAGCAATCAGCCCCAGCATTTT. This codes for CASSQDLDRISNQPQHF.

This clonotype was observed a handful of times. The DNA for the CDR3 is TGTGCCAGCAGCCAAGATCTTTACGGATCACAGCCCCAGCATTTT. Its translation is CASSQDLYGSQPQHF. The rearrangement joins TRBV3-1 to TRBJ1-5; D is undetermined. The CDR3 consists of 15 residues. The germline V gene has CDR1 LGHDT and CDR2 YNNKEL (reference sequence). V lost 0 bases and J lost 7, with 13 bases in between.

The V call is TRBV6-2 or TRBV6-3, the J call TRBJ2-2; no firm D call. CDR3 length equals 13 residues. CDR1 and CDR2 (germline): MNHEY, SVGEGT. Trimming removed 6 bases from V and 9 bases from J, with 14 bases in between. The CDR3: CASRPTATRELFF. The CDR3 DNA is TGTGCCAGCAGGCCAACAGCAACCAGGGAGCTGTTTTTT.

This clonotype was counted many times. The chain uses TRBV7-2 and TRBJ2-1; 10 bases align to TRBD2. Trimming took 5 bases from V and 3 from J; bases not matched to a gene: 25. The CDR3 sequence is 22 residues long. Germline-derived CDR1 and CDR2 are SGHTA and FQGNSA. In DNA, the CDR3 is TGTGCCAGCAGCGTAGGACAGGGCCGGTATAGCGGGAGGACCAGAAGCTACAATGAGCAGTTCTTC. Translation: CASSVGQGRYSGRTRSYNEQFF.

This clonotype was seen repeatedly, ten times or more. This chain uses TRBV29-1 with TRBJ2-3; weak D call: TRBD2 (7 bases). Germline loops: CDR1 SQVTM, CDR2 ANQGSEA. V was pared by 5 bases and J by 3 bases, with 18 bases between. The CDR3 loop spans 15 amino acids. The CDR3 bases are TGCAGCGTTCCTGCGGTCGGGGGGCAAACAGATACGCAGTATTTT. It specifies CSVPAVGGQTDTQYF.

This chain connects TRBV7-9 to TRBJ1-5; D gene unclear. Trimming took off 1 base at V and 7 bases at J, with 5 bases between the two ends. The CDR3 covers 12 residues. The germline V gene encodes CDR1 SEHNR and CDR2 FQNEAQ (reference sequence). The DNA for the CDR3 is TGTGCCAGCAGCTTAGACGGACAGCCCCAGCATTTT. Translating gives CASSLDGQPQHF.

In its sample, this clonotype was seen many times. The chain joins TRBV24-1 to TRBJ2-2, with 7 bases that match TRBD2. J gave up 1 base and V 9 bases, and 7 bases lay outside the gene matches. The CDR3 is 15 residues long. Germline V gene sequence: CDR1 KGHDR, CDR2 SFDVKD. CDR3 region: CATAPPGGNTGELFF. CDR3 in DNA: TGTGCCACCGCACCCCCGGGAGGGAACACCGGGGAGCTGTTTTTT.

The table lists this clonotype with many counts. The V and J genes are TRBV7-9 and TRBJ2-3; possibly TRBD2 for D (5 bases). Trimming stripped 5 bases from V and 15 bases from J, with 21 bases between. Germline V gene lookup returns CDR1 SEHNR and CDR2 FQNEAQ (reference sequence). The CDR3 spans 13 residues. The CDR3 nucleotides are TGTGCCAGCAGCCTAATACTAGATTCGGGTCAATATTTT. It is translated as CASSLILDSGQYF.

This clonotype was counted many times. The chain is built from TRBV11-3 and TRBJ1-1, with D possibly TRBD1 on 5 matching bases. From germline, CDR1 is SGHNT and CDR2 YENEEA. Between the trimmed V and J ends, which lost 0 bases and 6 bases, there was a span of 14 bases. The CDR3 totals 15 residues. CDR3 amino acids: CASSLDSGYWAEAFF. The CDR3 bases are TGTGCCAGCAGCTTAGATTCAGGGTATTGGGCTGAAGCTTTCTTT.

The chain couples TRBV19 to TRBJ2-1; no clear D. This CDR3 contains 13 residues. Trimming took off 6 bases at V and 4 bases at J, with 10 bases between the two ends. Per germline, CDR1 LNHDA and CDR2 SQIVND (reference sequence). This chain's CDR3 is CASRPGPYNEQFF. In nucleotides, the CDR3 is TGTGCCAGTAGACCGGGTCCTTACAATGAGCAGTTCTTC.

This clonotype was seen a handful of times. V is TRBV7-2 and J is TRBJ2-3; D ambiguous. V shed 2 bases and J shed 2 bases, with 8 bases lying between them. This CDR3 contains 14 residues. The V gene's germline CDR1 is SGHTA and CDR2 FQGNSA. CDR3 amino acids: CASSLSPTTDTQYF. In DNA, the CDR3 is TGTGCCAGCAGCTTATCCCCGACCACAGATACGCAGTATTTT.